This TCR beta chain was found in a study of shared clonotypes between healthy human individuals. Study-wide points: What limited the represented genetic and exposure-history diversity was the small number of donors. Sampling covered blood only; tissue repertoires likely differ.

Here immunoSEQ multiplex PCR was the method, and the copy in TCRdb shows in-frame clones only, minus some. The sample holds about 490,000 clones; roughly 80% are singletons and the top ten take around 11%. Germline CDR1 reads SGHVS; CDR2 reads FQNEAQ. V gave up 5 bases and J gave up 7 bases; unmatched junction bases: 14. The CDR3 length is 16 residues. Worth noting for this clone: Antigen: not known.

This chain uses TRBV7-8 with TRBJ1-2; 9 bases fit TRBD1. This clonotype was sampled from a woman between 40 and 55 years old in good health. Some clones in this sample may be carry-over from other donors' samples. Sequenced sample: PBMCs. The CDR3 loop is CASSLTPGQGIGGYTF. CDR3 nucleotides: TGTGCCAGCAGCCTGACCCCGGGACAGGGTATCGGTGGCTACACCTTC.